This is a list of T cell receptor beta chains from one sample in a study of blood T cells in healthy people across ages. TCRdb passed the 5' RACE reads through MiXCR, listing each CDR3 protein once. The data hold fewer than 2,000,000 distinct CDR3 sequences, with 30% to 35% observed a single time. Sequenced: blood. All receptors come from a woman aged 25-40 years in good health. CDR3s include the opening cysteine and the closing phenylalanine or tryptophan. Each record gives: D gene, J gene, V gene, CDR3 length, clone size, CDR3 DNA, CDR3 protein. A D gene is named only where the DNA matches it firmly. Size is omitted from some rows. Given values are once, few, many or a class for expanded clones.

d_call: TRBD1; j_call: TRBJ2-5; v_call: TRBV6-1; cdr3_length: 15; clone_size: .; cdr3_nt: TGTGCCAGCAGTGGTGGGACAGGGGGCTGGGAGACCCAGTACTTC; cdr3_aa: CASSGGTGGWETQYF
d_call: TRBD2; j_call: TRBJ2-1; v_call: TRBV29-1; cdr3_length: 16; clone_size: few; cdr3_nt: TGCAGCGTTGAAGAAACCGGGACTACCTACTACAATGAGCAGTTCTTC; cdr3_aa: CSVEETGTTYYNEQFF
d_call: TRBD2; j_call: TRBJ2-1; v_call: TRBV5-5; cdr3_length: 14; clone_size: few; cdr3_nt: TGTGCCAGCAGCCCCGGGACTAGCGGGGGGGCGGGGTTCTTC; cdr3_aa: CASSPGTSGGAGFF
d_call: .; j_call: TRBJ1-2; v_call: TRBV27; cdr3_length: 12; clone_size: .; cdr3_nt: TGTGCCAGCAGTCCGGACGGGGACGGCTACACCTTC; cdr3_aa: CASSPDGDGYTF
d_call: TRBD2; j_call: TRBJ2-5; v_call: TRBV7-7; cdr3_length: 16; clone_size: .; cdr3_nt: TGTGCCAGCAGCGGTAGCGGGAGATACGGCCAAGAGACCCAGTACTTC; cdr3_aa: CASSGSGRYGQETQYF
d_call: TRBD1; j_call: TRBJ2-5; v_call: TRBV12-3/TRBV12-4; cdr3_length: 16; clone_size: .; cdr3_nt: TGTGCCAGCAGTTCAGCCTCTCCGGGACAGGGGGCGACCCAGTACTTC; cdr3_aa: CASSSASPGQGATQYF
d_call: TRBD2; j_call: TRBJ2-1; v_call: TRBV7-9; cdr3_length: 16; clone_size: .; cdr3_nt: TGTGCCAGCAGCCACGGGACTAGCGGGAGGGCCGGTGAGCAGTTCTTC; cdr3_aa: CASSHGTSGRAGEQFF
d_call: .; j_call: TRBJ1-1; v_call: TRBV29-1; cdr3_length: 13; clone_size: .; cdr3_nt: TGCAGCGTCTCCGCGACCGTGAACACTGAAGCTTTCTTT; cdr3_aa: CSVSATVNTEAFF
d_call: TRBD2; j_call: TRBJ2-5; v_call: TRBV20-1; cdr3_length: 15; clone_size: .; cdr3_nt: TGCAGTGCTAGACTAGCGGGGGGCTCCCAAGAGACCCAGTACTTC; cdr3_aa: CSARLAGGSQETQYF
d_call: .; j_call: TRBJ2-3; v_call: TRBV27; cdr3_length: 15; clone_size: .; cdr3_nt: TGTGCCAGCAGTTTGAGTCGGGGGGCCCCAGATACGCAGTATTTT; cdr3_aa: CASSLSRGAPDTQYF
d_call: TRBD2; j_call: TRBJ2-7; v_call: TRBV4-1; cdr3_length: 15; clone_size: .; cdr3_nt: TGCGCCAGCAGCCAAGGAGTCGGGAGGGGCTACGAGCAGTACTTC; cdr3_aa: CASSQGVGRGYEQYF
d_call: .; j_call: TRBJ2-7; v_call: TRBV7-9; cdr3_length: 17; clone_size: few; cdr3_nt: TGTGCCAGCAGCTTAAATTGGGGAACAGAAGAAGTCTACGAGCAGTACTTC; cdr3_aa: CASSLNWGTEEVYEQYF
d_call: .; j_call: TRBJ2-5; v_call: TRBV7-9; cdr3_length: 12; clone_size: .; cdr3_nt: TGTGCCAGCAGCTTAGGTCAGGAGGCCCAGTACTTC; cdr3_aa: CASSLGQEAQYF
d_call: .; j_call: TRBJ2-3; v_call: TRBV4-1; cdr3_length: 16; clone_size: few; cdr3_nt: TGCGCCAGCAGCCAAGGACAAGGTACTAGCACAGATACGCAGTATTTT; cdr3_aa: CASSQGQGTSTDTQYF
d_call: .; j_call: TRBJ1-1; v_call: TRBV20-1; cdr3_length: 12; clone_size: .; cdr3_nt: TGCAGTGCTAGAGCGGAACAGATTGAAGCTTTCTTT; cdr3_aa: CSARAEQIEAFF
d_call: .; j_call: TRBJ1-2; v_call: TRBV7-6; cdr3_length: 15; clone_size: few; cdr3_nt: TGTGCCAGCAGCCCCCGGGACGCAGCTAACTATGGCTACACCTTC; cdr3_aa: CASSPRDAANYGYTF
d_call: TRBD2; j_call: TRBJ2-7; v_call: TRBV12-3/TRBV12-4; cdr3_length: 14; clone_size: .; cdr3_nt: TGTGCCAGCAACAAGAGCGGGAGGACCTACGAGCAGTACTTC; cdr3_aa: CASNKSGRTYEQYF
d_call: TRBD2; j_call: TRBJ2-1; v_call: TRBV20-1; cdr3_length: 17; clone_size: few; cdr3_nt: TGCAGTGCTAGGGGGCTAGCGGGAGTTTCATCCTACAATGAGCAGTTCTTC; cdr3_aa: CSARGLAGVSSYNEQFF
d_call: .; j_call: TRBJ2-3; v_call: TRBV5-1; cdr3_length: 17; clone_size: few; cdr3_nt: TGCGCCTGCACCTTCCAAAGAGGACGCGGCGGGATAGATACGCAGTATTTT; cdr3_aa: CACTFQRGRGGIDTQYF
d_call: .; j_call: TRBJ2-7; v_call: TRBV20-1; cdr3_length: 15; clone_size: .; cdr3_nt: TGCAGTGCTAGAGATCACAGGCAGCCCACCTACGAGCAGTACTTC; cdr3_aa: CSARDHRQPTYEQYF
d_call: TRBD1; j_call: TRBJ2-5; v_call: TRBV7-9; cdr3_length: 15; clone_size: .; cdr3_nt: TGTGCCAGCAGGGGTCCTCCGGGACAGCAAGAGACCCGGTACTTC; cdr3_aa: CASRGPPGQQETRYF
d_call: .; j_call: TRBJ2-7; v_call: TRBV6-5; cdr3_length: 15; clone_size: .; cdr3_nt: TGTGCCAGCAGTCCCAACGGCCCGGCTTCCTACGAGCAGTACTTC; cdr3_aa: CASSPNGPASYEQYF
d_call: TRBD2; j_call: TRBJ2-5; v_call: TRBV9; cdr3_length: 18; clone_size: .; cdr3_nt: TGTGCCAGCAGCCCCCGGGGTAGCGGGAGAAATTACCAAGAGACCCAGTACTTC; cdr3_aa: CASSPRGSGRNYQETQYF
d_call: .; j_call: TRBJ2-3; v_call: TRBV4-1; cdr3_length: 15; clone_size: .; cdr3_nt: TGCGCCAGCAGCCAAGCGGACTTCAGCACAGATACGCAGTATTTT; cdr3_aa: CASSQADFSTDTQYF
d_call: TRBD1; j_call: TRBJ1-4; v_call: TRBV20-1; cdr3_length: 13; clone_size: .; cdr3_nt: TGCAGTGCCCCGGGACAGGGGTATGAAAAACTGTTTTTT; cdr3_aa: CSAPGQGYEKLFF
d_call: .; j_call: TRBJ1-4; v_call: TRBV27; cdr3_length: 14; clone_size: .; cdr3_nt: TGTGCCAGCAGAAATCCGGGAGGAGGGGAAAAACTGTTTTTT; cdr3_aa: CASRNPGGGEKLFF
d_call: TRBD1; j_call: TRBJ2-1; v_call: TRBV7-2; cdr3_length: 14; clone_size: many; cdr3_nt: TGTGCCAGCAGCTACATGACAGGGTACAATGAGCAGTTCTTC; cdr3_aa: CASSYMTGYNEQFF
d_call: TRBD2; j_call: TRBJ2-3; v_call: TRBV7-2; cdr3_length: 17; clone_size: .; cdr3_nt: TGTGCCAGCAGCTTAGTAAATAGCGGGAGCCTAAGGGATACGCAGTATTTT; cdr3_aa: CASSLVNSGSLRDTQYF
d_call: .; j_call: TRBJ2-7; v_call: TRBV7-9; cdr3_length: 15; clone_size: few; cdr3_nt: TGTGCCAGCAGCTCACCAGACAGGTGGAACTACGAGCAGTACTTC; cdr3_aa: CASSSPDRWNYEQYF
d_call: .; j_call: TRBJ1-1; v_call: TRBV6-2/TRBV6-3; cdr3_length: 17; clone_size: .; cdr3_nt: TGTGCCAGCAGTTACCCAATTGGACAGTTTGGGAACACTGAAGCTTTCTTT; cdr3_aa: CASSYPIGQFGNTEAFF
d_call: .; j_call: TRBJ1-5; v_call: TRBV12-3/TRBV12-4; cdr3_length: 17; clone_size: few; cdr3_nt: TGTGCCAGCAGTTTAAACTTTGGTCCGAGGGGCAATCAGCCCCAGCATTTT; cdr3_aa: CASSLNFGPRGNQPQHF
d_call: TRBD1; j_call: TRBJ1-2; v_call: TRBV20-1; cdr3_length: 14; clone_size: few; cdr3_nt: TGCAGTGCAGTACAGGGGCCCAACCTCTATGGCTACACCTTC; cdr3_aa: CSAVQGPNLYGYTF
d_call: TRBD1; j_call: TRBJ2-5; v_call: TRBV7-9; cdr3_length: 15; clone_size: .; cdr3_nt: TGTGCCAGCAGCCCGGGACAGTTTCCGGGAGAGACCCAGTACTTC; cdr3_aa: CASSPGQFPGETQYF
d_call: TRBD2; j_call: TRBJ2-1; v_call: TRBV20-1; cdr3_length: 16; clone_size: few; cdr3_nt: TGCAGTGCTCACTATACGGGACTAGCGGTTTACAATGAGCAGTTCTTC; cdr3_aa: CSAHYTGLAVYNEQFF
d_call: .; j_call: TRBJ1-1; v_call: TRBV5-5; cdr3_length: 17; clone_size: few; cdr3_nt: TGTGCCAGCAGCTTGGCATGGTTGGCAATTTTGAACACTGAAGCTTTCTTT; cdr3_aa: CASSLAWLAILNTEAFF
d_call: TRBD1; j_call: TRBJ2-7; v_call: TRBV7-6; cdr3_length: 15; clone_size: many; cdr3_nt: TGTGCCAGCAGCTTAGCCGACAGGGATTCGTACGAGCAGTACTTC; cdr3_aa: CASSLADRDSYEQYF
d_call: TRBD2; j_call: TRBJ2-1; v_call: TRBV5-6; cdr3_length: 17; clone_size: .; cdr3_nt: TGTGCCAGCAGCTTAGACACCGGGACTAGGGTTGGGGATGAGCAGTTCTTC; cdr3_aa: CASSLDTGTRVGDEQFF
d_call: TRBD2; j_call: TRBJ2-5; v_call: TRBV3-1; cdr3_length: 15; clone_size: .; cdr3_nt: TGTGCCAGCAGCCAACTAGCGGGGGGGCCAACGGAGCAGTACTTC; cdr3_aa: CASSQLAGGPTEQYF
d_call: .; j_call: TRBJ2-1; v_call: TRBV19; cdr3_length: 13; clone_size: .; cdr3_nt: TGTGCCAGTAGGGCTAGCGCTTACAATGAGCAGTTCTTC; cdr3_aa: CASRASAYNEQFF